This TCR beta chain was sequenced during a study of radiotherapy plus CTLA-4 blockade in lung cancer. Study-level results: Interferon-beta, together with early blood T cell clone dynamics, reportedly best predicted response.

Comments on this clone: Its antigen is unknown.

V trimming: 4 bases; J trimming: 0 bases; junction bases outside the gene matches: 6. The CDR3 has 16 residues. Germline lookup yields CDR1 SGHRS and CDR2 YFSETQ. Sequencing was performed with immunoSEQ multiplex PCR; in TCRdb, only in-frame clones are kept and a portion is missing. The data contain 52,000 or so clones, around four fifths of them singletons. This rearrangement joins TRBV5-1 to TRBJ1-4, with TRBD1 identical over 7 bases. This clonotype was obtained from a human donor with non-small cell lung cancer who had a partial response to radiotherapy plus ipilimumab. The sample consisted of peripheral blood, taken from a patient treated with radiotherapy plus ipilimumab. This chain's CDR3 is CASSGGTAATNEKLFF. The CDR3 nucleotides read TGCGCCAGCAGCGGAGGGACAGCAGCAACTAATGAAAAACTGTTTTTT.